What follows are 32 T cell receptor beta chains derived from one specimen sequenced in a study of blood T cell repertoires in COVID-19. The repertoire was sequenced with immunoSEQ multiplex PCR; TCRdb's copy has only in-frame clones and lacks some. Of about 200,000 clones in the sample, approximately 86% were seen once. The sample consisted of peripheral blood. These receptors were taken from a woman between 50 and 59 years old with COVID-19, enrolled during active disease.

The rearrangement uses TRBV10-1 and TRBJ2-1; no reliable D call. V gave up 4 bases and J gave up 0 bases, with 10 bases separating them. CDR1 is WNHNN, CDR2 SYGVQD, per germline (reference sequence). The CDR3 is 15 amino acids. DNA for the CDR3: TGCGCCAGCAGTGTACGAGGCAGCTCCTACAATGAGCAGTTCTTC. It codes for CASSVRGSSYNEQFF.

This clone showed up just once. The CDR3, as DNA: TGTGCCATCAGTGGGGAGGGCTACGAGCAGTACTTC. Translating gives CAISGEGYEQYF. This sequence joins TRBV10-3 and TRBJ2-7, with 7 bases aligning to TRBD2. The trim removed 4 bases at V and 3 bases at J, leaving 0 bases unmatched. CDR3 size: 12 residues. CDR1 is ENHRY, CDR2 SYGVKD, per germline.

This chain uses TRBV11-2 with TRBJ2-6, with D uncertain. Germline V CDR1 and CDR2: SGHAT, FQNNGV. The ends were cut back, 5 bases at V and 2 bases at J, with 7 bases in the middle. This CDR3 region has 14 residues. The CDR3 region is CASSPQAGANVLTF. The CDR3 DNA sequence: TGTGCCAGCAGCCCTCAGGCTGGGGCCAACGTCCTGACTTTC.

The genes are TRBV11-2 and TRBJ1-6, with D maybe TRBD1 (6 bases). Trimming removed 6 bases at V and 9 bases at J, with 15 bases between. Germline lookup yields CDR1 SGHAT and CDR2 FQNNGV. The CDR3 length is 14 residues. The CDR3 DNA reads TGTGCCAGCAGGAATCAGGGGTCTACTTCACCCCTCCACTTT. As protein: CASRNQGSTSPLHF. Drawing the rest from reference TRBV11-2 and TRBJ1-6, the complete variable domain is EAGVAQSPRYKIIEKRQSVAFWCNPISGHATLYWYQQILGQGPKLLIQFQNNGVVDDSQLPKDRFSAERLKGVDSTLKIQPAKLEDSAVYLCASRNQGSTSPLHFGNGTRLTVT.

The sample holds one count of this clone. The chain has TRBV6-2 or TRBV6-3 and TRBJ2-7; D not resolved. With 3 bases removed from V and 4 bases from J, the gap between germline ends came to 7 bases. In germline, CDR1 is MNHEY, CDR2 SVGEGT. CDR3 size: 12 residues. Here the CDR3 reads CASSYTAYEQYF. DNA for the CDR3: TGTGCCAGCAGTTATACAGCTTACGAGCAGTACTTC.

The chain joins TRBV27 to TRBJ2-7; D uncertain. This CDR3 is 13 amino acids long. V lost 2 bases to trimming and J lost 1 base, with 6 bases between them. Germline V gives CDR1 MNHEY, CDR2 SMNVEV (reference sequence). The CDR3 reads CASSLQQSYEQYF. In nucleotides, the CDR3 is TGTGCCAGCAGTTTACAACAGTCCTACGAGCAGTACTTC.

This chain connects TRBV7-8 to TRBJ2-5, with D unclear. This CDR3 has 13 residues. Between the trimmed V and J ends, which lost 5 bases and 3 bases, there was a span of 10 bases. Germline CDR1 SGHVS, CDR2 FQNEAQ. DNA of the CDR3: TGTGCCAGCAGCCGTAGTCAGGAAGAGACCCAGTACTTC. This encodes CASSRSQEETQYF.

J is TRBJ2-3 and V is TRBV24-1; D unresolved. The CDR3 consists of 13 residues. With 1 base removed from V and 2 bases from J, the gap between germline ends came to 3 bases. Germline lookup yields CDR1 KGHDR and CDR2 SFDVKD. CDR3 region: CATSDFFTDTQYF. CDR3 bases: TGTGCCACCAGTGATTTCTTCACAGATACGCAGTATTTT.

The chain uses TRBV5-1 and TRBJ2-2; D may be TRBD2 (6 bases). This CDR3 region has 14 residues. V lost 7 bases to trimming and J lost 0 bases, with 10 bases between them. Germline loops: CDR1 SGHRS, CDR2 YFSETQ. CDR3 coding DNA: TGCGCCAGCGAATGGGACTCGAACACCGGGGAGCTGTTTTTT. Amino acids: CASEWDSNTGELFF.

V and J are TRBV5-5 and TRBJ2-2, with 8 nucleotides matching TRBD2. The CDR3 runs 16 residues. Unmatched junction bases numbered 11, after V lost 4 bases and J lost 6 bases. The germline gives CDR1 SGHKS, CDR2 YYEKEE (reference sequence). For the CDR3, the DNA is TGTGCCAGCAGCCTGGGACTAGGTTTTTGGGCCGGGGAGCTGTTTTTT. It codes for CASSLGLGFWAGELFF.

V is TRBV12-5 and J is TRBJ2-4; D unresolved. The CDR3 contains 14 residues. Trimming removed 3 bases from V and 5 bases from J, with 11 bases in between. The V gene's germline CDR1 is LGHNT and CDR2 FRNRAP. CDR3 region: CASGFGVNQNIQYF. The CDR3 bases are TGTGCTAGTGGTTTCGGAGTAAACCAAAACATTCAGTACTTC.

This rearrangement joins TRBV27 to TRBJ2-1; 7 nucleotides agree with TRBD1. Trimming took 7 bases from V and 7 from J; bases not matched to a gene: 13. The CDR3 loop spans 15 amino acids. CDR1 and CDR2 from the germline V gene are MNHEY and SMNVEV (reference sequence). The CDR3: CASTLRRGLPNEQFF. Here the CDR3 DNA reads TGTGCCAGCACCCTAAGAAGGGGGCTTCCAAATGAGCAGTTCTTC.

The chain has TRBV3-1 (or the pseudogene TRBV3-2) and TRBJ1-1; possibly TRBD1 for D (6 bases). This CDR3 has 15 residues. Deletions cut 0 bases from V and 3 bases from J, with 11 bases between. The germline CDR1 and CDR2 sequences are LGHDT and YNNKEL (reference sequence). CDR3 bases: TGTGCCAGCAGCCAAGACAGGGGAGTGGACACTGAAGCTTTCTTT. Its protein product is CASSQDRGVDTEAFF.

This rearrangement joins TRBV14 to TRBJ2-2; 7 positions match TRBD2. Germline CDR1 reads SGHDN; CDR2 reads FVKESK. V was clipped by 2 bases and J by 4 bases; unmatched bases: 7. The CDR3 totals 16 residues. CDR3 sequence reads: CASSQRRGVLTGELFF. The CDR3 DNA sequence: TGTGCCAGCAGCCAACGTCGGGGGGTCCTCACCGGGGAGCTGTTTTTT. The full variable domain, rest sourced from reference TRBV14 and TRBJ2-2, is EAGVTQFPSHSVIEKGQTVTLRCDPISGHDNLYWYRRVMGKEIKFLLHFVKESKQDESGMPNNRFLAERTGGTYSTLKVQPAELEDSGVYFCASSQRRGVLTGELFFGEGSRLTVL.

The rearrangement joins TRBV5-1 to TRBJ2-3; D not resolved. This CDR3 spans 16 amino acids. The V gene's germline CDR1 is SGHRS and CDR2 YFSETQ. With 3 bases removed from V and 0 bases from J, the gap between germline ends came to 14 bases. In nucleotides, the CDR3 is TGCGCCAGCAGCTCCCGGGTTTTTACGAGCACAGATACGCAGTATTTT. Residues: CASSSRVFTSTDTQYF.

The chain recombines TRBV5-1 with TRBJ1-2; D possibly corresponds to TRBD1 (6 bases). V lost 7 bases to trimming and J lost 4 bases, with 20 bases between them. The CDR3 consists of 15 residues. The germline V gene has CDR1 SGHRS and CDR2 YFSETQ. The CDR3 nucleotides are TGCGCCAGCTCGGGACACCCCGACGTGACCTATGGCTACACCTTC. This codes for CASSGHPDVTYGYTF.

V is TRBV14 and J is TRBJ1-1, with D tentatively TRBD1 (5 bases). The V end lost 3 bases, the J end lost 1 base, and 12 bases lay between the germline ends. The CDR3 is 15 residues long. Germline CDR1 is SGHDN and CDR2 is FVKESK. The CDR3 DNA sequence: TGTGCCAGCAGCCAGAAGGGTACAGGGAACACTGAAGCTTTCTTT. Translation gives CASSQKGTGNTEAFF.

V and J are TRBV6-5 and TRBJ1-5; weak D call: TRBD1 (6 bases). The CDR3 covers 15 residues. V dropped 4 bases and J dropped 5 bases, with 15 bases sitting between them. CDR1 is MNHEY and CDR2 is SVGAGI in the germline V gene. The CDR3 here is CASSSTGYSDQPQHF. The CDR3 DNA reads as TGTGCCAGCAGTTCAACAGGGTACAGCGATCAGCCCCAGCATTTT.

About this clone: The junction does not match germline at one end; this may be a read error. The V and J genes are TRBV27 and TRBJ1-6; D is uncertain. CDR3 length: 16 amino acids. CDR1 is MNHEY and CDR2 is SMNVEV in the germline V gene (reference sequence). CDR3 region: CASSLSSGSYNSPLHF. The CDR3 DNA reads as TGTGCCAGCAGCTTATCATCAGGCTCCTATAATTCACCCCTCCACTTT.

CDR3 sequence: CSVAVGLAGDRHEQYF. In DNA, the CDR3 is TGCAGCGTTGCTGTGGGACTAGCGGGGGATCGCCACGAGCAGTACTTC. The chain carries TRBV29-1 and TRBJ2-7, with TRBD2 matching over 14 bases. V lost 4 bases and J lost 5; bases outside the gene matches: 10. Germline CDR1 SQVTM, CDR2 ANQGSEA. The CDR3 runs to 16 residues.

This chain links TRBV2 with TRBJ2-3; 12 nucleotides align to TRBD2. The CDR3 runs 16 residues. Germline CDR1 SNHLY, CDR2 FYNNEI. V was pared by 7 bases and J by 5 bases, with 10 bases of the junction left unmatched. The CDR3 DNA reads TGTGCCAGCACCTACGGACTAGCGGGGACGGAAGATACGCAGTATTTT. Amino acids: CASTYGLAGTEDTQYF.

The J gene is TRBJ1-2, the V gene TRBV30; D ambiguous. Germline V gene sequence: CDR1 GTSNPN, CDR2 SVGIG (reference sequence). V was pared by 4 bases and J by 5 bases, with 14 bases between. The CDR3 extends over 13 amino acids. CDR3 nucleotides: TGTGCCTGGATGACCGAGGCGGCATATGGCTACACCTTC. This sequence encodes CAWMTEAAYGYTF.

This chain connects TRBV6-5 to TRBJ1-3, with 8 positions matching TRBD1. Germline assignment: CDR1 MNHEY and CDR2 SVGAGI. The trim removed 5 bases at V and 2 bases at J, leaving 5 bases unmatched. This CDR3 region has 15 residues. The CDR3 spells CASSPRTGTGNTIYF. The CDR3 nucleotides are TGTGCCAGCAGTCCCCGGACAGGGACTGGAAACACCATATATTTT.

The chain joins TRBV19 to TRBJ1-5; 12 bases are shared with TRBD1. CDR3 length: 15 residues. Per germline, CDR1 LNHDA and CDR2 SQIVND (reference sequence). Losses at the gene ends were 8 bases for V and 6 bases for J; bases not matched to a gene: 8. CDR3 protein: CASFPGQGAVQPQHF. The CDR3 region has the DNA TGTGCCAGTTTTCCGGGACAGGGGGCGGTTCAGCCCCAGCATTTT. Filled out from reference TRBV19 and TRBJ1-5, the complete variable domain reads DGGITQSPKYLFRKEGQNVTLSCEQNLNHDAMYWYRQDPGQGLRLIYYSQIVNDFQKGDIAEGYSVSREKKESFPLTVTSAQKNPTAFYLCASFPGQGAVQPQHFGDGTRLSIL.

The chain recombines TRBV27 with TRBJ1-4; TRBD1 agrees at 11 bases. The CDR3 has 14 amino acids. In germline, CDR1 is MNHEY, CDR2 SMNVEV (reference sequence). With V trimmed by 3 bases and J by 8 bases, 2 bases remained unmatched. The chain's CDR3 is CASSLGQGGEKLFF. The DNA for the CDR3 is TGTGCCAGCAGTTTGGGACAGGGGGGCGAAAAACTGTTTTTT.

The chain combines TRBV6-6 with TRBJ1-3, with 7 bases lining up with TRBD1. The length of the CDR3 is 16 residues. Germline trimming cut 7 bases from V and 2 bases from J; bases unmatched to any gene: 11. From germline, CDR1 is MNHNY and CDR2 SVGAGI (reference sequence). CDR3 bases: TGTGCCAGCACCCTCTCCGGGACAGATACTGGAAACACCATATATTTT. Encoded protein: CASTLSGTDTGNTIYF.

This clone occurred once. The chain uses TRBV29-1 and TRBJ2-6, with D uncertain. The ends were cut back, 0 bases at V and 4 bases at J, with 10 bases in the middle. Germline V gene sequence: CDR1 SQVTM, CDR2 ANQGSEA. The CDR3 consists of 15 residues. CDR3 sequence reads: CSVEDWQVGANVLTF. The CDR3 region has the DNA TGCAGCGTTGAAGATTGGCAGGTGGGGGCCAACGTCCTGACTTTC.

The chain carries TRBV24-1 and TRBJ2-5; 12 positions match TRBD1. Germline V lookup: CDR1 KGHDR, CDR2 SFDVKD. J was trimmed by 4 bases and V by 0 bases; bases with no gene match: 2. The CDR3 length is 16 residues. Here the CDR3 reads CATSDLGTGGRETQYF. The CDR3 region has the DNA TGTGCCACCAGTGATTTGGGGACAGGGGGCAGAGAGACCCAGTACTTC.

The chain is built from TRBV4-1 and TRBJ2-2, with 12 positions matching TRBD1. V lost 3 bases and J lost 8; bases outside the gene matches: 4. This CDR3 region has 15 residues. CDR1 and CDR2 (germline): MGHRA, YSYEKL. Written as DNA, the CDR3 is TGCGCCAGCAGCCAGCCGGGACAGGGGGCAGGGGAGCTGTTTTTT. It encodes CASSQPGQGAGELFF.

This clone was observed a single time. The DNA of the CDR3 is TGTGCCAGCAGTATAGGGACTAGACAGGGGGCGCAGGACTATGGCTACACCTTC. It specifies CASSIGTRQGAQDYGYTF. The chain uses TRBV2 and TRBJ1-2, with TRBD1 matching 10 bases. The trim removed 5 bases at V and 3 bases at J, leaving 15 bases unmatched. Germline V CDR1 and CDR2: SNHLY, FYNNEI. The CDR3 extends over 18 amino acids.

V is TRBV3-1 (or the pseudogene TRBV3-2) and J is TRBJ1-1, with D possibly being TRBD1 (5 bases). Looked up from germline, CDR1 is LGHDT and CDR2 is YNNKEL (reference sequence). The CDR3 contains 12 residues. Trimming took off 4 bases at V and 5 bases at J, with 8 bases between the two ends. CDR3 nucleotides: TGTGCCAGCAGCCTCCGGGGGACTGAAGCTTTCTTT. Translated, it gives CASSLRGTEAFF.

The rearrangement links TRBV7-8 to TRBJ1-1, with TRBD1 matching 10 bases. The CDR3 runs to 15 residues. Germline loops: CDR1 SGHVS, CDR2 FQNEAQ. Germline trimming cut 5 bases from V and 5 bases from J; bases unmatched to any gene: 8. The DNA for the CDR3 is TGTGCCAGCAGCCCCCGGGACAGGGGAGTAACTGAAGCTTTCTTT. This sequence encodes CASSPRDRGVTEAFF.